Reported below is one T cell receptor (beta chain). This sample stems from a study of cytomegalovirus exposure and HLA in healthy donors. A multiplex PCR was run with 60 Vbeta primers and 13 Jbeta primers. Sequencing used immunoSEQ multiplex PCR; TCRdb keeps in-frame clones, though not all of them. The sample consists of nearly 200,000 clones, 82% of them appearing once. Sequences were obtained from PBMCs. The receptor comes from a woman between 45 and 60 years old in good health and CMV-seropositive.

Here the CDR3 reads CASSLSNSPNSPLHF. DNA of the CDR3: TGTGCCAGCAGCTTAAGTAACAGCCCAAATTCACCCCTCCACTTT. This sequence joins TRBV7-9 and TRBJ1-6; D unclear. Deletions cut 2 bases from V and 7 bases from J, with 12 bases between. CDR3 length: 15 residues. Germline CDR1 is SEHNR and CDR2 is FQNEAQ (reference sequence).